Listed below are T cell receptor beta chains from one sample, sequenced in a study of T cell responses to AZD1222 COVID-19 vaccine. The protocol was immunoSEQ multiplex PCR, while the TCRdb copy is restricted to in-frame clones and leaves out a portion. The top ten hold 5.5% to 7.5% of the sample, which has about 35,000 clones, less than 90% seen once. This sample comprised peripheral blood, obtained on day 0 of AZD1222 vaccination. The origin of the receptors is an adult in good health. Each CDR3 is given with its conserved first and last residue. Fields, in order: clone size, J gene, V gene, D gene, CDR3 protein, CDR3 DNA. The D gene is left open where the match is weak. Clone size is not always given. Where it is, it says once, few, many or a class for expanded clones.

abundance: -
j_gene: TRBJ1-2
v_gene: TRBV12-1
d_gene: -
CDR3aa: CASSFAPGKGYTF
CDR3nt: TGTGCCAGCAGCTTTGCACCAGGGAAAGGCTACACCTTC

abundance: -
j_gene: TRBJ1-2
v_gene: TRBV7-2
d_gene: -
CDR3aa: CASSLARGGNIYGYTF
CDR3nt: TGTGCCAGCAGCTTAGCGCGGGGGGGAAATATTTATGGCTACACCTTC

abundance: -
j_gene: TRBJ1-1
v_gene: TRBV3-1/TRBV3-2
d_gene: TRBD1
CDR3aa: CASSQDTRDRVNTEAFF
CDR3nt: TGTGCCAGCAGCCAAGATACCCGGGACAGGGTAAACACTGAAGCTTTCTTT

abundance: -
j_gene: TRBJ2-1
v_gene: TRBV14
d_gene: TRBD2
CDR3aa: CASSRLAGGSYNEQFF
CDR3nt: TGTGCCAGCAGCAGACTAGCTGGAGGGTCCTACAATGAGCAGTTCTTC

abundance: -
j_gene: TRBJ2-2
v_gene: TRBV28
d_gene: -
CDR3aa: CASSSPRGDTGELFF
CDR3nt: TGTGCCAGCAGTTCCCCAAGGGGCGACACCGGGGAGCTGTTTTTT

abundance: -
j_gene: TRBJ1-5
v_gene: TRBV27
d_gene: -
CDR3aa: CASSLSSGNQPQHF
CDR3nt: TGTGCCAGCAGTTTATCGAGCGGGAATCAGCCCCAGCATTTT

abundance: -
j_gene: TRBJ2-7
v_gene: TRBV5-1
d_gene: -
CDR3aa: CASSSNGAEQYF
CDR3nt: TGCGCCAGCAGCTCCAATGGGGCCGAGCAGTACTTC

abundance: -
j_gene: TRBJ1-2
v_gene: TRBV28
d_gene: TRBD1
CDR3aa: CASSPQGGPHYGYTF
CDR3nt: TGTGCCAGCAGTCCCCAGGGGGGGCCACACTATGGCTACACCTTC

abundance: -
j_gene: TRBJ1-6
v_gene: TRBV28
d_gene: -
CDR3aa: CASSLPYSPLHF
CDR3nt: TGTGCCAGCAGTTTACCCTATTCACCCCTCCACTTT

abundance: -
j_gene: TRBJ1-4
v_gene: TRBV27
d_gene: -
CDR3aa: CASTHGGDGNEKLFF
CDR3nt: TGTGCCAGCACCCACGGGGGAGATGGGAATGAAAAACTGTTTTTT

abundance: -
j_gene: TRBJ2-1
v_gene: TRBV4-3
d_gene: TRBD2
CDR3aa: CASSPVGGPSGGSYNEQFF
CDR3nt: TGCGCCAGCAGCCCAGTGGGGGGGCCTAGCGGGGGCTCCTACAATGAGCAGTTCTTC

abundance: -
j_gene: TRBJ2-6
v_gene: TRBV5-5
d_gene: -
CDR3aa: CASSQDSGANVLTF
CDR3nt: TGTGCCAGCAGTCAAGACTCTGGGGCCAACGTCCTGACTTTC

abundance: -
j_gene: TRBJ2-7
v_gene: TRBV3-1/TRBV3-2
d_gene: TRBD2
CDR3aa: CASSQVGGSKGSYEQYF
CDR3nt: TGTGCCAGCAGCCAAGTGGGGGGGAGCAAGGGCTCCTACGAGCAGTACTTC

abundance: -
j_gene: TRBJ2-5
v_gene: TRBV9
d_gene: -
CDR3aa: CASSVGYSDHQETQYF
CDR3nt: TGTGCCAGCAGCGTAGGTTATTCGGACCACCAAGAGACCCAGTACTTC

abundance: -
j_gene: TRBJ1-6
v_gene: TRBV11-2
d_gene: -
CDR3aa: CASSLNPGVNSPLHF
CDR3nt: TGTGCCAGCAGCTTAAACCCGGGGGTTAATTCACCCCTCCACTTT

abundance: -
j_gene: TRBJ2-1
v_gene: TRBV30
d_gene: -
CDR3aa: CAWSVGLGPGDEQFF
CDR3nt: TGTGCCTGGAGTGTAGGTCTCGGCCCCGGGGATGAGCAGTTCTTC

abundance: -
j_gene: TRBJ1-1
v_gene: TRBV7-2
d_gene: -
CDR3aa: CASSFHTEAFF
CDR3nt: TGTGCCAGCAGCTTCCACACTGAAGCTTTCTTT

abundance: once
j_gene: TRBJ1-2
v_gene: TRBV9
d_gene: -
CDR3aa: CASSDSRNNYGYTF
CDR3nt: TGTGCCAGCAGCGACTCCAGGAATAACTATGGCTACACCTTC

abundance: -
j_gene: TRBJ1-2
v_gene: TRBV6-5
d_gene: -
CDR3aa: CASSYSTIYGYTF
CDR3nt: TGTGCCAGCAGTTACTCGACGATCTATGGCTACACCTTC

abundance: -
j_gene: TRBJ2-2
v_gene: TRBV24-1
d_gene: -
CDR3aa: CATSDTSRVTGELFF
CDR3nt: TGTGCCACCAGTGATACTAGTCGGGTCACCGGGGAGCTGTTTTTT

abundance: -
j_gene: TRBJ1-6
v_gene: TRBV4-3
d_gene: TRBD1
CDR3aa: CASSQDSEGQAPGNSPLHF
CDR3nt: TGCGCCAGCAGCCAAGATTCAGAAGGACAGGCGCCAGGAAATTCACCCCTCCACTTT

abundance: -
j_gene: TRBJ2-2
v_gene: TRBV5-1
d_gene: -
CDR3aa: CASSSKNTANTGELFF
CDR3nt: TGCGCCAGCAGCTCAAAAAATACCGCGAACACCGGGGAGCTGTTTTTT

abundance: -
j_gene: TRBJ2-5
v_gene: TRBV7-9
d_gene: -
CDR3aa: CASSWWGRQETQYF
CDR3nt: TGTGCCAGCAGCTGGTGGGGACGGCAAGAGACCCAGTACTTC

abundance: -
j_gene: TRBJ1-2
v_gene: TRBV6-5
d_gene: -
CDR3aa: CASRASANYGYTF
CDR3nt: TGTGCCAGCAGGGCCTCGGCTAACTATGGCTACACCTTC

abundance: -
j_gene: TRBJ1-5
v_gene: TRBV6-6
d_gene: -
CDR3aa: CATVRNAGVSNQPQHF
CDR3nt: TGTGCCACCGTTAGAAATGCGGGAGTGAGCAATCAGCCCCAGCATTTT

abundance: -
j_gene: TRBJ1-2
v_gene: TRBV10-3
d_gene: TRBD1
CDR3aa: CAISGPGQGLGGYTF
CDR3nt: TGTGCCATCAGTGGCCCGGGACAGGGCCTTGGGGGCTACACCTTC

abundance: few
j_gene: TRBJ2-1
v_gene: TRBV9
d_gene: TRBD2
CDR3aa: CASSVVGELAGSYNEQFF
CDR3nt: TGTGCCAGCAGCGTAGTAGGGGAACTAGCGGGCTCCTACAATGAGCAGTTCTTC

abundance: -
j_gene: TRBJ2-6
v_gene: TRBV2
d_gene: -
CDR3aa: CASSDSGANVLTF
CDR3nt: TGTGCCAGCAGCGACTCTGGGGCCAACGTCCTGACTTTC

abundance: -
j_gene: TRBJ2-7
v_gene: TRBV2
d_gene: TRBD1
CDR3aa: CASIILDRGDEQYF
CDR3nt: TGTGCCAGCATTATTCTGGACAGGGGCGACGAGCAGTACTTC

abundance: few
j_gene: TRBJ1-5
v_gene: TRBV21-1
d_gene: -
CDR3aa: CASSMRRLYSNQPQHF
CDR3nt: TGTGCCAGCAGCATGAGGAGGTTATATAGCAATCAGCCCCAGCATTTT

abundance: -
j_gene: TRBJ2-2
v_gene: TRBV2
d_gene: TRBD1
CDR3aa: CASRTGGANTGELFF
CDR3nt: TGTGCCAGCAGGACAGGGGGCGCGAACACCGGGGAGCTGTTTTTT

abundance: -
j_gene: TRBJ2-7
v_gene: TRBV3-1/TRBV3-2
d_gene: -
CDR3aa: CASSQEGGGSGTYEQYF
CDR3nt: TGTGCCAGCAGCCAAGAGGGGGGCGGGAGTGGGACCTACGAGCAGTACTTC

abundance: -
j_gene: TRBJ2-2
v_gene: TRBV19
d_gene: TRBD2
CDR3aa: CASSISGGGELFF
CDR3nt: TGTGCCAGTAGTATATCGGGGGGCGGGGAGCTGTTTTTT

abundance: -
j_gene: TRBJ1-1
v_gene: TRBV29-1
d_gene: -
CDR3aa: CSGSFGVTEAFF
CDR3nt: TGCAGCGGATCCTTCGGGGTCACTGAAGCTTTCTTT

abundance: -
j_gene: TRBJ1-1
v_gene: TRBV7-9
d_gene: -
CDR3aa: CASSLGGGTEAFF
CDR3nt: TGTGCCAGCAGCTTAGGCGGGGGCACTGAAGCTTTCTTT

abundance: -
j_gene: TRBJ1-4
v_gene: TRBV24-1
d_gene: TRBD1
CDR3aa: CATSDPTQGGEKLFF
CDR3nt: TGTGCCACCAGTGATCCCACCCAGGGGGGAGAAAAACTGTTTTTT

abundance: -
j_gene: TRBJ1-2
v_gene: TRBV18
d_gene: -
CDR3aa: CASSPVSVNYGYTF
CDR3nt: TGTGCCAGCTCACCGGTTTCGGTAAACTATGGCTACACCTTC

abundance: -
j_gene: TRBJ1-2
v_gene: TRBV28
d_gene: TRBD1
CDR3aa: CASSSPGQGKDGYTF
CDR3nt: TGTGCCAGCAGTTCACCGGGACAGGGTAAAGATGGCTACACCTTC

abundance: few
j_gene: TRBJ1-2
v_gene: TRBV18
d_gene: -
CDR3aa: CASSPRQEASDGYTF
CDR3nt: TGTGCCAGCTCACCCCGGCAAGAAGCTTCCGATGGCTACACCTTC

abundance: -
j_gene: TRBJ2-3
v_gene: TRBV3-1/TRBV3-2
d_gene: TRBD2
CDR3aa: CASSQGLVAGARDTQYF
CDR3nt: TGTGCCAGCAGCCAAGGTTTGGTAGCGGGGGCTAGAGATACGCAGTATTTT

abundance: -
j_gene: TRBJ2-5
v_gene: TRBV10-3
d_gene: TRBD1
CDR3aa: CAISEFGQGARETQYF
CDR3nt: TGTGCCATCAGTGAGTTCGGACAGGGGGCTCGAGAGACCCAGTACTTC

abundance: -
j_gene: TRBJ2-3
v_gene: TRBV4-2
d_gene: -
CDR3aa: CASSQDQTDTQYF
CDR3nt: TGTGCCAGCAGCCAAGATCAGACGGATACGCAGTATTTT

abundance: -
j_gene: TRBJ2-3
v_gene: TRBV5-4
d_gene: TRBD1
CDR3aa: CASSSPWDSLSSTDTQYF
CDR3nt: TGTGCCAGCAGCTCCCCCTGGGACAGCCTAAGTTCCACAGATACGCAGTATTTT

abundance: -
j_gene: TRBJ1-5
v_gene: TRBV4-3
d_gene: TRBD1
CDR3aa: CASSQFLGQGNQPQHF
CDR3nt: TGCGCCAGCAGCCAGTTCCTAGGACAGGGCAATCAGCCCCAGCATTTT

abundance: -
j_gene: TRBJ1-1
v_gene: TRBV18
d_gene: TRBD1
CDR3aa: CASSSLDRDTEAFF
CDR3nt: TGTGCCAGCTCATCCTTGGACAGGGACACTGAAGCTTTCTTT

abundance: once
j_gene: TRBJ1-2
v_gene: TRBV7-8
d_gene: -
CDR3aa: CASSFGGQGYGYTF
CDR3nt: TGTGCCAGCAGCTTCGGGGGGCAAGGCTATGGCTACACCTTC

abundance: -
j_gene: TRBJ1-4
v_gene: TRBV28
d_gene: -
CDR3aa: CASRGAGPTNEKLFF
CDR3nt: TGTGCCAGCAGAGGCGCAGGGCCAACTAATGAAAAACTGTTTTTT

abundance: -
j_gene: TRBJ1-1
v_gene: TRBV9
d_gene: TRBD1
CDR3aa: CASSPETGSNTEAFF
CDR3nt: TGTGCCAGCAGCCCAGAGACAGGGAGTAACACTGAAGCTTTCTTT

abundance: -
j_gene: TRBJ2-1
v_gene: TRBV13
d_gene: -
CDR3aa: CASSLVQGSYNEQFF
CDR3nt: TGTGCCAGCAGCTTAGTCCAGGGATCCTACAATGAGCAGTTCTTC

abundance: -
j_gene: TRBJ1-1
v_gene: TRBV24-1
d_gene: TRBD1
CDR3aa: CATSVNKQGAVTEAFF
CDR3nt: TGTGCCACCAGTGTAAACAAACAGGGGGCCGTTACTGAAGCTTTCTTT

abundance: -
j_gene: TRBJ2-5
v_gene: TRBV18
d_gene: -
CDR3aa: CASSETTEMETQYF
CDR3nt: TGTGCCAGCTCAGAAACGACAGAAATGGAGACCCAGTACTTC

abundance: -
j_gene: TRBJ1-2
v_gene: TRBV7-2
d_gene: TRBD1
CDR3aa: CASSLVHLAGGNYGYTF
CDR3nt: TGTGCCAGCAGCTTAGTCCACCTGGCAGGGGGGAACTATGGCTACACCTTC

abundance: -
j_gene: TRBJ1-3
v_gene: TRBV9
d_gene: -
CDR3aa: CASSVEISGNTIYF
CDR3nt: TGTGCCAGCAGCGTTGAGATCTCTGGAAACACCATATATTTT

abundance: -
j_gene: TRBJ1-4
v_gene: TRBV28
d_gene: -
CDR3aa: CASSTIEAEEKLFF
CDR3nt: TGTGCCAGCAGTACCATTGAGGCAGAAGAAAAACTGTTTTTT

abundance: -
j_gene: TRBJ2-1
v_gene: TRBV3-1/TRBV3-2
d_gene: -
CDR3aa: CASSHLGGAGSYNEQFF
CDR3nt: TGTGCCAGCAGCCATCTGGGGGGGGCGGGATCCTACAATGAGCAGTTCTTC

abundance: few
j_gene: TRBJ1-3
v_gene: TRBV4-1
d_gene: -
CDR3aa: CASSPRGLSGNTIYF
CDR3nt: TGCGCCAGCAGCCCGCGGGGACTCTCTGGAAACACCATATATTTT

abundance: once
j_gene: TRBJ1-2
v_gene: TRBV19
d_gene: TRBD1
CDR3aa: CASTTGGEGNYGYTF
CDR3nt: TGTGCCAGTACCACAGGGGGGGAAGGAAACTATGGCTACACCTTC